Listed here are 3 T cell receptor beta chains from one sample, sequenced in a study of cytomegalovirus exposure and HLA in healthy donors. Repertoires were generated with immunoSEQ multiplex PCR, while TCRdb's copy carries only in-frame clones and drops some. The table records 110,000 to 150,000 clones, 89% of them present only once. Sequenced input: PBMCs. All receptors come from a woman aged 18-29 years in good health and CMV-seropositive.

The chain combines TRBV6-5 with TRBJ2-2; the match to TRBD2 covers 9 bases. CDR3 size: 15 residues. Germline CDR1 reads MNHEY; CDR2 reads SVGAGI. The junction had 7 bases not matched to a gene; V was cut back by 8 bases and J by 3 bases. The chain's CDR3 is CASQRGVKYTGELFF. In nucleotides, the CDR3 is TGTGCCAGCCAGCGGGGGGTCAAGTACACCGGGGAGCTGTTTTTT.

This chain joins TRBV5-1 and TRBJ1-1; 8 bases match TRBD1. Germline assignment: CDR1 SGHRS and CDR2 YFSETQ. The trim removed 10 bases at V and 4 bases at J, leaving 6 bases unmatched. CDR3 size: 12 residues. In nucleotides, the CDR3 is TGCGCCGTACAGGGGGGGAGCACTGAAGCTTTCTTT. Translating it yields CAVQGGSTEAFF.

V usage is TRBV21-1 and J usage is TRBJ2-3; TRBD1 was called by the table and not checked on the DNA. TRBV21-1 represents a pseudogene. There are 13 residues in the CDR3. CDR3 nucleotide sequence: TGTGCCAGCTCTCAGGTCCCCACAGATACGCAGTATTTT. Residues: CASSQVPTDTQYF.